This TCR beta chain was sequenced in a study of T-cell memory formation after mild COVID-19. Study-wide findings and caveats: Certain responding clones were present in pre-infection memory, suggesting participation of cross-reactive memory. Most CD4+ clones that shrank were in CM and EM, while CD8+ ones turned up in EMRA.

The V and J ends lost 5 bases and 4 bases respectively, with 20 bases between them. Germline V gives CDR1 SEHNR, CDR2 FQNEAQ (reference sequence). CDR3 size: 16 residues. It was 5'RACE with constant-segment primers that produced the TCR alpha and TCR beta cDNA libraries, which carried sample barcodes and UMIs. From the 5' RACE reads, TCRdb called clonotypes with MiXCR, one entry per CDR3 protein. The profile shows over 6,500 distinct CDR3 sequences, 31% of them singletons. This clonotype was recorded at least ten times. Its antigen is not known. The receptor was isolated from an adult woman who had mild COVID-19 (a few samples of this study predate the infection). Cell type and time point are not known. V gene TRBV7-9 combines with J gene TRBJ2-5, with a possible D match to TRBD2 (5 bases). Input material: PBMCs or a T cell subset sorted from them (not recorded which). CDR3 sequence reads: CASSVPALAPGETQYF. DNA of the CDR3: TGTGCCAGCAGCGTTCCCGCCCTAGCTCCCGGAGAGACCCAGTACTTC. The variable domain in full, with the rest retrieved from reference TRBV7-9 and TRBJ2-5, is DTGVSQNPRHKITKRGQNVTFRCDPISEHNRLYWYRQTLGQGPEFLTYFQNEAQLEKSRLLSDRFSAERPKGSFSTLEIQRTEQGDSAMYLCASSVPALAPGETQYFGPGTRLLVL.